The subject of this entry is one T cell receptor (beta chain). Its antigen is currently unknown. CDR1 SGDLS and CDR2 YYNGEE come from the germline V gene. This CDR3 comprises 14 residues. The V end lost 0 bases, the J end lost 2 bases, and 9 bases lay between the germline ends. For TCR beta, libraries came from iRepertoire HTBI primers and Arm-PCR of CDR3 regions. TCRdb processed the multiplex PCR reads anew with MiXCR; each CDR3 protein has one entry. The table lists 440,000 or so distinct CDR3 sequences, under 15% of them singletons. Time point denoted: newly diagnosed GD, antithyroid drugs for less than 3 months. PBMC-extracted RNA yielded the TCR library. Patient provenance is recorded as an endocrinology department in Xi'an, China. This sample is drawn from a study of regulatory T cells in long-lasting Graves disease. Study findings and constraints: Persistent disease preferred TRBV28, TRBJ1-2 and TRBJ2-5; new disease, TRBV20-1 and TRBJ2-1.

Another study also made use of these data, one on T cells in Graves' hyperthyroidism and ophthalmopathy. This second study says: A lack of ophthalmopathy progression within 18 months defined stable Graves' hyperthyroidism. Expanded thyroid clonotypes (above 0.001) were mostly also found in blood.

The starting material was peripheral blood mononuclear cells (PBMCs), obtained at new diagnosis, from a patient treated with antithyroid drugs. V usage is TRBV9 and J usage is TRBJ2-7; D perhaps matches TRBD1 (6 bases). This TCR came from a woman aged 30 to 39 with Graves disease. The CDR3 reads CASSVARDTYEQYF. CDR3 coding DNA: TGTGCCAGCAGCGTAGCCCGGGACACCTACGAGCAGTACTTC.